The 7 T cell receptor beta chains reported below all come from one sample, sequenced in a study of control samples from healthy donors and cancer patients. Using immunoSEQ multiplex PCR, the repertoire was profiled, and TCRdb retains in-frame clones only, with some absent. Of roughly 100,000 clones in the sample, more than 85% were seen once. Sequences were obtained from blood. The receptors stem from a man in his thirties or forties in good health.

This chain connects TRBV7-7 to TRBJ2-5; TRBD1 matches at 10 bases. With V trimmed by 5 bases and J by 5 bases, 14 bases remained unmatched. The CDR3 totals 17 residues. Germline V gene sequence: CDR1 SSHAT, CDR2 FNYEAQ (reference sequence). DNA of the CDR3: TGTGCCAGCAGCCCGTCAATTTCCGGGACAGGGGTCGAGACCCAGTACTTC. This encodes CASSPSISGTGVETQYF.

The chain has TRBV12-3 or TRBV12-4 and TRBJ2-7; D may correspond to TRBD1 or TRBD2 (5 bases each). This CDR3 region has 13 residues. The V and J ends lost 4 bases and 4 bases respectively, with 11 bases between them. The CDR3 reads CASSSGDLYEQYF. The DNA for the CDR3 is TGTGCCAGCAGTTCTGGGGACCTATACGAGCAGTACTTC.

The gene calls are TRBV7-2 and TRBJ1-5; TRBD1 matches 7 bases. CDR3 length: 15 amino acids. The J segment lost 0 bases and the V segment lost 5 bases, leaving 4 bases of the junction unmatched. The germline gives CDR1 SGHTA, CDR2 FQGNSA. The CDR3: CASSPTGLSNQPQHF. Written as DNA, the CDR3 is TGTGCCAGCAGCCCGACAGGGCTTAGCAATCAGCCCCAGCATTTT.

The chain joins TRBV2 to TRBJ2-3; 7 bases fit TRBD1. Looked up from germline, CDR1 is SNHLY and CDR2 is FYNNEI. The ends lost 6 bases at V and 2 bases at J; junction bases unmatched: 11. There are 16 residues in the CDR3. Written as DNA, the CDR3 is TGTGCCAGCAGAGCCAGGACAGGATTATCCACAGATACGCAGTATTTT. It yields the protein CASRARTGLSTDTQYF.

The V gene is TRBV24-1, the J gene TRBJ2-1; D is perhaps TRBD1 (5 bases). The CDR3 is made up of 11 amino acids. Germline V gene sequence: CDR1 KGHDR, CDR2 SFDVKD. V was trimmed by 10 bases and J by 4 bases, leaving 7 bases between them. This CDR3 reads CATRQYNEQFF. CDR3 DNA: TGTGCCACGAGACAGTACAATGAGCAGTTCTTC.

V and J are TRBV5-1 and TRBJ1-1; D is unresolved. CDR1 is SGHRS and CDR2 is YFSETQ in the germline V gene. The V end lost 3 bases, the J end lost 1 base, and 13 bases lay between the germline ends. The CDR3 has 15 amino acids. The CDR3 coding sequence is TGCGCCAGCAGCTCCATGGACGGGAAGAACACTGAAGCTTTCTTT. Translation: CASSSMDGKNTEAFF.

The V and J genes are TRBV11-2 and TRBJ1-2, with 10 nucleotides matching TRBD1. The CDR3 runs 15 residues. Per the germline V gene, CDR1 is SGHAT and CDR2 is FQNNGV. The ends lost 4 bases at V and 12 bases at J; junction bases unmatched: 14. CDR3 coding DNA: TGTGCCAGCAGCTCCCTCCGGGACAGGGGCGCCATAGACACCTTC. Amino acid sequence: CASSSLRDRGAIDTF.